Below are 13 T cell receptor beta chains sequenced from a single sample in a study of cytomegalovirus exposure and HLA in healthy donors. The PCR contained 60 Vbeta and 13 Jbeta primers. Clones were sequenced by immunoSEQ multiplex PCR, and TCRdb holds only the in-frame ones, with some missing. This table has more than 200,000 clones, approximately 80% appearing once. The sequencing input was PBMCs. The receptors come from a girl aged 5-17 years in good health and CMV-seronegative.

The chain recombines TRBV27 with TRBJ2-7, with TRBD1 matching 7 bases. Per germline, CDR1 MNHEY and CDR2 SMNVEV (reference sequence). The junction had 3 bases not matched to a gene; V was cut back by 8 bases and J by 2 bases. The length of the CDR3 is 12 residues. In nucleotides, the CDR3 is TGTGCCAGCGGCCAGGGGGCCTACGAGCAGTACTTC. As protein: CASGQGAYEQYF.

The chain recombines TRBV5-6 with TRBJ2-2; TRBD2 matches at 7 bases. Germline V gives CDR1 SGHDT, CDR2 YYEEEE. Trimming took 2 bases from V and 6 from J; bases not matched to a gene: 7. The length of the CDR3 is 15 residues. CDR3 protein: CASSFGLVEAGELFF. Written as DNA, the CDR3 is TGTGCCAGCAGCTTCGGACTAGTAGAGGCCGGGGAGCTGTTTTTT.

In regard to this clone: At one end, the junction sequence differs from germline, possibly due to a read error. The rearrangement links TRBV28 to TRBJ2-7; 15 bases agree with TRBD2. The CDR3 loop spans 14 amino acids. CDR1 is MDHEN and CDR2 is SYDVKM in the germline V gene. The DNA for the CDR3 is TGTGCCAGCAGCCCGGGACTAGCGGGAGGTCGCCGGCGCTTC. Amino acids: CASSPGLAGGRRRF.

The rearrangement links TRBV29-1 to TRBJ2-1; 11 bases match TRBD2. The CDR3 spans 15 residues. The germline CDR1 and CDR2 sequences are SQVTM and ANQGSEA. Trimming took 6 bases from V and 4 from J; bases not matched to a gene: 8. CDR3 residues: CSVGVAGGPYNEQFF. In DNA form, the CDR3 reads TGCAGCGTGGGCGTAGCGGGAGGGCCGTACAATGAGCAGTTCTTC.

The gene calls are TRBV19 and TRBJ2-1; D is possibly TRBD2 (5 bases). Germline CDR1 reads LNHDA; CDR2 reads SQIVND (reference sequence). Trimming removed 3 bases from V and 4 bases from J, with 13 bases in between. The length of the CDR3 is 15 residues. The CDR3 sequence is CASSIVGIGYNEQFF. CDR3 DNA sequence: TGTGCCAGTAGTATCGTCGGGATTGGGTACAATGAGCAGTTCTTC.

There are a few counts of this clone. This rearrangement joins TRBV6-5 to TRBJ1-2, with D tentatively TRBD1 (6 bases). Germline V gene sequence: CDR1 MNHEY, CDR2 SVGAGI. The CDR3 spans 13 residues. V was trimmed by 5 bases and J by 2 bases, leaving 9 bases between them. The chain's CDR3 is CASSADRNYGYTF. CDR3 DNA sequence: TGTGCCAGCAGTGCGGACAGAAACTATGGCTACACCTTC.

The chain couples TRBV30 to TRBJ2-7; no clear D gene. The V gene's germline CDR1 is GTSNPN and CDR2 SVGIG (reference sequence). This CDR3 comprises 15 residues. V gave up 0 bases and J gave up 0 bases, with 12 bases separating them. CDR3 in amino acids: CAWSVIMGSSYEQYF. CDR3 DNA: TGTGCCTGGAGTGTAATAATGGGCAGCTCCTACGAGCAGTACTTC. Drawing the rest from reference TRBV30 and TRBJ2-7, the complete variable domain is SQTIHQWPATLVQPVGSPLSLECTVEGTSNPNLYWYRQAAGRGLQLLFYSVGIGQISSEVPQNLSASRPQDRQFILSSKKLLLSDSGFYLCAWSVIMGSSYEQYFGPGTRLTVT.

The V gene is TRBV5-1, the J gene TRBJ2-7; possibly TRBD2 for D (5 bases). The CDR3 has 16 amino acids. Trimming removed 4 bases at V and 0 bases at J, with 17 bases between. Germline V gene data show CDR1 as SGHRS and CDR2 as YFSETQ. CDR3 DNA sequence: TGCGCCAGCAGCCCCAGACGGGGTATAGGCTCCTACGAGCAGTACTTC. This encodes CASSPRRGIGSYEQYF.

V and J are TRBV4-3 and TRBJ2-2, with a possible D match to TRBD1 (6 bases). The CDR3 has 16 residues. Trimming removed 0 bases from V and 3 bases from J, with 11 bases in between. Germline CDR1 LGHNA, CDR2 YSLEER. In DNA, the CDR3 is TGCGCCAGCAGCCAAGAAGACAGGTTGGACACCGGGGAGCTGTTTTTT. This encodes CASSQEDRLDTGELFF.

The chain couples TRBV27 to TRBJ2-3; 9 bases fit TRBD2. The CDR3 is 16 amino acids. The germline V gene has CDR1 MNHEY and CDR2 SMNVEV (reference sequence). Germline trimming cut 2 bases from V and 4 bases from J; bases unmatched to any gene: 7. The CDR3 is CASSLGRGGGSDTQYF. In DNA, the CDR3 is TGTGCCAGCAGTTTAGGGCGGGGGGGCGGGTCAGATACGCAGTATTTT.

The rearrangement links TRBV28 to TRBJ1-1; D gene ambiguous. Trimming pared 6 bases from V and 4 bases from J, leaving 12 bases between. This CDR3 contains 13 residues. CDR1 and CDR2 from the germline V gene are MDHEN and SYDVKM. In nucleotides, the CDR3 is TGTGCCAGCAGCCAGCCCTCGGGCACTGAAGCTTTCTTT. Encoded protein: CASSQPSGTEAFF.

The chain is built from TRBV28 and TRBJ1-2, with 10 bases fitting TRBD1. The CDR3 has 14 amino acids. V was pared by 9 bases and J by 8 bases, with 12 bases of the junction left unmatched. The germline gives CDR1 MDHEN, CDR2 SYDVKM. Here the CDR3 DNA reads TGTGCCAGTATGAGCGGGACAGGGGTCAGGGGCTACACCTTC. Translation: CASMSGTGVRGYTF.

The V gene is TRBV5-1, the J gene TRBJ1-2; tentative D call: TRBD1 (6 bases). CDR1 and CDR2 from the germline V gene are SGHRS and YFSETQ. V lost 4 bases to trimming and J lost 7 bases, with 17 bases between them. The CDR3 spans 14 residues. In DNA, the CDR3 is TGCGCCAGCAGCCAGGGGCAGGGCTTCAGTGGCTACACCTTC. Translated: CASSQGQGFSGYTF.